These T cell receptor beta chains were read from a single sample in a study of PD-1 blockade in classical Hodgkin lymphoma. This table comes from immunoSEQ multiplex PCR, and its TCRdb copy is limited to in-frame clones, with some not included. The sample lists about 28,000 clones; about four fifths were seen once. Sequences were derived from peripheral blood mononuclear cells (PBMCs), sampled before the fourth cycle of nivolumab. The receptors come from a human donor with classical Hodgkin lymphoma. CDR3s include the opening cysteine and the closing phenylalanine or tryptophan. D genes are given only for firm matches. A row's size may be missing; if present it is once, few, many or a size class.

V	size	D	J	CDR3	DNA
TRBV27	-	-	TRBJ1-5	CASSLLGEPQHF	TGTGCCAGCAGTCTCCTAGGGGAGCCCCAGCATTTT
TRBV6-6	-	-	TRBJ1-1	CASSWSDTNTEAFF	TGTGCCAGCAGCTGGAGCGATACGAACACTGAAGCTTTCTTT
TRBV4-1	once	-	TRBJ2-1	CASSQVGSSYNEQFF	TGCGCCAGCAGCCAAGTTGGGAGCAGTTACAATGAGCAGTTCTTC
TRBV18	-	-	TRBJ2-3	CASSPGDPHTQYF	TGTGCCAGCTCACCCGGGGACCCACATACGCAGTATTTT
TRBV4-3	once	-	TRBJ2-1	CASSQTTFYNEQFF	TGCGCCAGCAGCCAAACGACCTTTTACAATGAGCAGTTCTTC
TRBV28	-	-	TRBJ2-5	CASKPGGGGETQYF	TGTGCCAGCAAACCAGGAGGAGGGGGTGAGACCCAGTACTTC
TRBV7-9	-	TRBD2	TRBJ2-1	CASSLAQLAGYYNEQFF	TGTGCCAGCAGCTTAGCGCAGTTAGCGGGGTACTACAATGAGCAGTTCTTC
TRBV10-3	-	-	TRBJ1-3	CAISGGGNTIYF	TGTGCCATCAGTGGGGGTGGAAACACCATATATTTT
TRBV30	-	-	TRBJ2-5	CAWSVTSGAQYF	TGTGCCTGGAGTGTGACGTCAGGGGCCCAGTACTTC
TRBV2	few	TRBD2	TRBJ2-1	CASSAGLALNEQFF	TGTGCCAGCAGTGCGGGACTAGCGTTGAATGAGCAGTTCTTC
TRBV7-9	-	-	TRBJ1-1	CASSLRERTEAFF	TGTGCCAGCAGCTTAAGGGAGAGGACTGAAGCTTTCTTT
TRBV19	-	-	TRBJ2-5	CASSRGAGVNQETQYF	TGTGCCAGTAGTCGCGGAGCAGGAGTTAACCAAGAGACCCAGTACTTC
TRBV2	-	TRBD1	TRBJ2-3	CASRDRGPDTQYF	TGTGCCAGCAGGGACAGGGGGCCAGATACGCAGTATTTT
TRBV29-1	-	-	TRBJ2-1	CSVEDRRYNEQFF	TGCAGCGTTGAAGATCGTAGGTACAATGAGCAGTTCTTC
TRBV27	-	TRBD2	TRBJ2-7	CASSLSSGGTYEQYF	TGTGCCAGCAGTTTATCGTCGGGAGGGACCTACGAGCAGTACTTC
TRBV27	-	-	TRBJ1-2	CASSPQRSTNYGYTF	TGTGCCAGCAGTCCTCAGCGCTCTACTAACTATGGCTACACCTTC
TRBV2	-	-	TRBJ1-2	CASSDIHGYTF	TGTGCCAGCAGTGACATCCATGGCTACACCTTC
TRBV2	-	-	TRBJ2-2	CASSAPGELFF	TGTGCCAGCAGTGCACCGGGGGAGCTGTTTTTT
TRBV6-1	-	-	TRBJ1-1	CASSEGTANTEAFF	TGTGCCAGCAGTGAAGGTACAGCGAACACTGAAGCTTTCTTT
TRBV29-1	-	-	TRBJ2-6	CSVEDRSSSGANVLTF	TGCAGCGTTGAAGACAGGTCGAGCTCTGGGGCCAACGTCCTGACTTTC
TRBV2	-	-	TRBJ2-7	CASSDRYEQYF	TGTGCCAGCAGCGACCGCTACGAGCAGTACTTC
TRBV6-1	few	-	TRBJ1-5	CASSGTGNQPQHF	TGTGCCAGCAGTGGAACAGGGAATCAGCCCCAGCATTTT
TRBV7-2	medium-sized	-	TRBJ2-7	CASRKTGTYEQYF	TGTGCCAGCAGGAAAACAGGGACCTACGAGCAGTACTTC
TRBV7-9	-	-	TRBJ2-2	CASSFPTGMIAGELFF	TGTGCCAGCAGCTTCCCCACAGGGATGATCGCCGGGGAGCTGTTTTTT
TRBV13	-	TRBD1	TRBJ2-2	CASSRSRGMRTGELFF	TGTGCCAGCAGCCGAAGCAGGGGGATGAGAACCGGGGAGCTGTTTTTT
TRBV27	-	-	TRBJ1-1	CASSFRGGEAFF	TGTGCCAGCAGTTTCAGGGGAGGTGAAGCTTTCTTT
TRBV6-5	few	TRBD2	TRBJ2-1	CASSYAGTSGFGEQFF	TGTGCCAGCAGTTACGCCGGGACTAGCGGGTTCGGTGAGCAGTTCTTC
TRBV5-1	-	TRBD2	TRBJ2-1	CASSLVAGDGGEQFF	TGCGCCAGCAGCTTGGTAGCGGGAGATGGGGGTGAGCAGTTCTTC
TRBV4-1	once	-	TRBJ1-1	CASSRPGDTEAFF	TGCGCCAGCAGCCGACCAGGGGACACTGAAGCTTTCTTT
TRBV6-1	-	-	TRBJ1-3	CASSEAGRNTIYF	TGTGCCAGCAGTGAAGCGGGAAGGAACACCATATATTTT
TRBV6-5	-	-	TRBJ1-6	CASSYQDGNSPLHF	TGTGCCAGCAGTTATCAGGATGGCAATTCACCCCTCCACTTT
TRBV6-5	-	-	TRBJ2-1	CASSYLGGGDEQFF	TGTGCCAGCAGTTACCTCGGCGGTGGCGATGAGCAGTTCTTC
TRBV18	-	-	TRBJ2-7	CASSPRIGSSYEQYF	TGTGCCAGCTCACCACGAATAGGGAGCTCCTACGAGCAGTACTTC
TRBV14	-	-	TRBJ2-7	CASSHTLNPYEQYF	TGTGCCAGCAGCCATACGTTAAATCCCTACGAGCAGTACTTC
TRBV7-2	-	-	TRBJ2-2	CASRSTGNTGELFF	TGTGCCAGCAGATCGACGGGGAACACCGGGGAGCTGTTTTTT
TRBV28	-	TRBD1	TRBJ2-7	CASSTWTGGAYEQYF	TGTGCCAGCAGTACCTGGACAGGGGGCGCCTACGAGCAGTACTTC